This T cell receptor beta chain was profiled in a study of OX40 agonist ivuxolimab in advanced cancers. Trimming removed 4 bases at V and 2 bases at J, with 5 bases between. Germline CDR1 is SGHRS and CDR2 is YFSETQ. The CDR3 totals 12 residues. The repertoire was sequenced with immunoSEQ multiplex PCR; TCRdb's copy has only in-frame clones and lacks some. This table has tens of thousands of clones, roughly 84% appearing once. This clone has just one count. The chain carries TRBV5-1 and TRBJ2-3; D is ambiguous. This clonotype originated in an adult with an advanced solid tumor such as melanoma, head and neck, liver or kidney cancer. The specimen was CD4+ or CD8+ T cells sorted from blood, collected in a trial of the OX40 agonist ivuxolimab. The CDR3 loop reads CASSDNTDTQYF. The CDR3 DNA is TGCGCCAGCAGCGATAACACAGATACGCAGTATTTT.